The 27 T cell receptor beta chains given below trace back to one sample, sequenced in a study of blood T cell repertoires in COVID-19. TCRdb keeps only in-frame clones here, not all; method: immunoSEQ multiplex PCR. The table has hundreds of thousands of clones, about 90% seen once. The sequencing input was peripheral blood. The receptors come from a woman aged 25 to 39 with COVID-19, enrolled during active disease.

The rearrangement links TRBV15 to TRBJ1-2, with 10 bases aligning to TRBD1. V was clipped by 0 bases and J by 8 bases; unmatched bases: 3. The germline CDR1 and CDR2 sequences are LNHNV and YYDKDF (reference sequence). The CDR3 totals 14 residues. The CDR3 here is CATSRDDRGRGYTF. Written as DNA, the CDR3 is TGTGCCACCAGCAGAGATGACAGGGGGCGGGGCTACACCTTC.

V gene TRBV14 combines with J gene TRBJ1-2; 8 positions match TRBD1. Germline CDR1 is SGHDN and CDR2 is FVKESK. V dropped 3 bases and J dropped 2; count of bases not matched to a gene: 5. CDR3 size: 15 residues. The CDR3 DNA is TGTGCCAGCAGCCAGACAGGGGCGCTAAACTATGGCTACACCTTC. This gives the protein CASSQTGALNYGYTF.

In this sample, this clone turned up a few times. V is TRBV4-1 and J is TRBJ2-7; 10 bases align to TRBD1. Germline CDR1 is MGHRA and CDR2 is YSYEKL. The CDR3 sequence is 13 residues long. Losses at the gene ends were 5 bases for V and 3 bases for J; bases not matched to a gene: 1. The CDR3 DNA sequence: TGCGCCAGCAGCTGGGACAGGGGCTACGAGCAGTACGTC. It codes for CASSWDRGYEQYV.

V usage is TRBV9 and J usage is TRBJ1-2; D remains ambiguous. The CDR3 loop spans 12 amino acids. Germline CDR1 is SGDLS and CDR2 is YYNGEE. Deletions cut 4 bases from V and 2 bases from J, with 6 bases between. CDR3 protein: CASSFQNYGYTF. The CDR3 DNA follows: TGTGCCAGCAGCTTCCAAAACTATGGCTACACCTTC. Full variable domain (remainder filled in from reference TRBV9 and TRBJ1-2): DSGVTQTPKHLITATGQRVTLRCSPRSGDLSVYWYQQSLDQGLQFLIQYYNGEERAKGNILERFSAQQFPDLHSELNLSSLELGDSALYFCASSFQNYGYTFGSGTRLTVV.

The sample holds one count of this clone. The V call is TRBV15, the J call TRBJ2-1; tentative D call: TRBD2 (6 bases). The CDR3 contains 19 residues. V lost 0 bases to trimming and J lost 5 bases, with 23 bases between them. Germline CDR1 is LNHNV and CDR2 is YYDKDF (reference sequence). CDR3 DNA: TGTGCCACCAGCAGAGATGGAGAAGATCCAAGGGAGGTTGACAATGAGCAGTTCTTC. Protein: CATSRDGEDPREVDNEQFF.

The chain has TRBV6-4 and TRBJ1-2; 7 bases agree with TRBD1. This CDR3 is built from 13 residues. The ends lost 6 bases at V and 4 bases at J; junction bases unmatched: 5. In germline, CDR1 is MRHNA, CDR2 SNTAGT. The CDR3 nucleotides read TGTGCCAGCAGGGGGGACAGTTCCTATGGCTACACCTTC. Translated: CASRGDSSYGYTF.

V is TRBV4-3 and J is TRBJ1-2, with 11 positions matching TRBD1. The V and J ends lost 4 bases and 4 bases, in that order; junction bases with no gene match: 5. The CDR3 sequence is 15 residues long. The germline gives CDR1 LGHNA, CDR2 YSLEER. The CDR3 coding sequence is TGCGCCAGCAGCCCCGGACAGGGGGCGACCTATGGCTACACCTTC. Protein: CASSPGQGATYGYTF.

V and J are TRBV5-4 and TRBJ1-1; D remains unclear. V was cut by 3 bases and J by 1 base, with 4 bases left in between. Germline loops: CDR1 SGHNT, CDR2 YYREEE (reference sequence). This CDR3 region has 12 residues. The CDR3 DNA is TGTGCCAGCAGCTCTAAGAACACTGAAGCTTTCTTT. The encoded protein is CASSSKNTEAFF.

This chain uses TRBV7-7 with TRBJ2-5; 7 bases align to TRBD1. The CDR3 spans 14 residues. With 5 bases clipped from V and 5 bases from J, the junction kept 8 bases outside the gene matches. CDR1 is SSHAT, CDR2 FNYEAQ, per germline (reference sequence). Written as DNA, the CDR3 is TGTGCCAGCAGCCCCTCCGGGACAGTCGAGACCCAGTACTTC. Encoded protein: CASSPSGTVETQYF. Together with reference TRBV7-7 and TRBJ2-5, the CDR3 gives the full variable domain: GAGVSQSPRYKVTKRGQDVTLRCDPISSHATLYWYQQALGQGPEFLTYFNYEAQPDKSGLPSDRFSAERPEGSISTLTIQRTEQRDSAMYRCASSPSGTVETQYFGPGTRLLVL.

The V call is TRBV2, the J call TRBJ2-2, with TRBD2 as a possible D gene (6 bases). The CDR3 runs 17 residues. CDR1 is SNHLY, CDR2 FYNNEI, per germline. V was pared by 5 bases and J by 1 base, with 17 bases between. CDR3 sequence: CASSYLEGTRNTGELFF. CDR3 coding DNA: TGTGCCAGCAGTTACCTGGAAGGGACTCGGAACACCGGGGAGCTGTTTTTT.

The gene calls are TRBV11-2 and TRBJ2-7; no firm D call. V lost 3 bases to trimming and J lost 4 bases, with 7 bases between them. CDR3 size: 12 residues. Germline V CDR1 and CDR2: SGHAT, FQNNGV. This chain's CDR3 is CASSFHGYEQYF. The CDR3 bases are TGTGCCAGCAGCTTTCACGGGTACGAGCAGTACTTC.

With regard to this clone: This same CDR3 is encoded by further DNA sequences in the sample. This chain uses TRBV7-8 with TRBJ1-2, with D unresolved. CDR3 length: 14 amino acids. V lost 1 base and J 5 bases, leaving 11 bases between the germline ends. Germline lookup yields CDR1 SGHVS and CDR2 FQNEAQ. CDR3 DNA sequence: TGTGCCAGCAGCTTAGGGACGGGAGGGTATGGCTACACCTTC. Amino acid sequence: CASSLGTGGYGYTF. Variable domain in full (rest from reference TRBV7-8 and TRBJ1-2): GAGVSQSPRYKVAKRGQDVALRCDPISGHVSLFWYQQALGQGPEFLTYFQNEAQLDKSGLPSDRFFAERPEGSVSTLKIQRTQQEDSAVYLCASSLGTGGYGYTFGSGTRLTVV.

This clone came up once. V gene TRBV9 combines with J gene TRBJ2-5; 8 bases map to TRBD1. The CDR3 loop spans 15 amino acids. J gave up 2 bases and V 0 bases, and 3 bases lay outside the gene matches. Germline V gene sequence: CDR1 SGDLS, CDR2 YYNGEE. The CDR3 sequence: CASSVGGTGQETQYF. The CDR3 DNA follows: TGTGCCAGCAGCGTAGGGGGGACAGGACAAGAGACCCAGTACTTC.

This rearrangement joins TRBV25-1 to TRBJ1-3; TRBD1 aligns across 7 bases. This CDR3 is 13 amino acids long. V lost 6 bases to trimming and J lost 2 bases; unmatched junction nucleotides: 1. Per the germline V gene, CDR1 is MGHDK and CDR2 is SYGVNS. The CDR3 loop is CASSRGTGNTIYF. The CDR3 bases are TGTGCCAGCAGCAGGGGGACTGGAAACACCATATATTTT.

This clone occurred a few times. Other DNA sequences in this sample translate to the same CDR3. This chain joins TRBV12-3 or TRBV12-4 and TRBJ1-1, with a possible D match to TRBD1 (5 bases). The CDR3 runs 13 residues. V was trimmed by 5 bases and J by 1 base, leaving 8 bases between them. CDR3 protein: CASSLRGNTEAFF. The CDR3 DNA reads TGTGCCAGCAGTCTAAGGGGGAACACTGAAGCTTTCTTT.

This clone was recorded only once. V and J are TRBV15 and TRBJ1-5, with TRBD1 as a possible D gene (6 bases). This CDR3 region has 16 residues. Per germline, CDR1 LNHNV and CDR2 YYDKDF (reference sequence). Trimming took 5 bases from V and 2 from J, leaving 16 bases between them. CDR3 protein: CATSLTQGWGNQPQHF. CDR3 sequence (DNA): TGTGCCACCAGCTTAACACAGGGATGGGGCAATCAGCCCCAGCATTTT.

The chain couples TRBV2 to TRBJ1-3; D might be TRBD1 (6 bases). Germline CDR1 and CDR2: SNHLY and FYNNEI. The length of the CDR3 is 13 residues. The V gene lost 7 bases and the J gene lost 4 bases, with 11 bases spanning the gap. The CDR3 sequence: CASTKRGGNTIYF. Written as DNA, the CDR3 is TGTGCCAGCACCAAAAGGGGGGGAAACACCATATATTTT.

The chain is built from TRBV5-6 and TRBJ1-6; D perhaps matches TRBD1 (6 bases). The V gene lost 4 bases and the J gene lost 5 bases, with 13 bases spanning the gap. The CDR3 length is 15 residues. The germline V gene encodes CDR1 SGHDT and CDR2 YYEEEE. The CDR3 region is CASSLDYRDNSPLHF. The CDR3, as DNA: TGTGCCAGCAGCCTGGATTACAGGGATAATTCACCCCTCCACTTT.

The V and J genes are TRBV2 and TRBJ1-3, with a tentative D call TRBD1 (5 bases). CDR3 length: 14 residues. The V and J ends lost 7 bases and 4 bases respectively, with 14 bases between them. CDR1 and CDR2 from the germline V gene are SNHLY and FYNNEI. The CDR3 region is CASTPKGQGNTIYF. CDR3 in DNA: TGTGCCAGCACCCCTAAGGGGCAAGGAAACACCATATATTTT.

The chain couples TRBV5-4 to TRBJ2-3, with 10 bases matching TRBD2. Germline loops: CDR1 SGHNT, CDR2 YYREEE (reference sequence). The CDR3 covers 17 residues. After removal of 3 bases from V and 1 base from J, the junction contained 8 bases not matched to a gene. Here the CDR3 reads CASSSDLTSGGTDTQYF. CDR3 sequence (DNA): TGTGCCAGCAGCTCAGACCTAACTAGCGGGGGCACAGATACGCAGTATTTT.

This rearrangement joins TRBV20-1 to TRBJ2-7, with a tentative D call TRBD2 (5 bases). The germline V gene encodes CDR1 DFQATT and CDR2 SNEGSKA (reference sequence). V dropped 3 bases and J dropped 1 base, with 13 bases sitting between them. This CDR3 spans 14 amino acids. The CDR3 reads CSASQTRGSYEQYF. CDR3 nucleotide sequence: TGCAGTGCTAGTCAAACACGAGGGTCCTACGAGCAGTACTTC.

Here the CDR3 reads CASSPPQGTEAFF. The DNA for the CDR3 is TGTGCCAGCAGCCCCCCGCAGGGCACTGAAGCTTTCTTT. The chain employs TRBV11-2 and TRBJ1-1; the D gene is possibly TRBD1 (5 bases). Per germline, CDR1 SGHAT and CDR2 FQNNGV. The CDR3 has 13 residues. Trimming pared 5 bases from V and 4 bases from J, leaving 11 bases between.

This chain connects TRBV7-2 to TRBJ1-5, with 12 nucleotides matching TRBD1. The V gene's germline CDR1 is SGHTA and CDR2 FQGNSA. The junction had 5 bases not matched to a gene; V was cut back by 5 bases and J by 9 bases. The length of the CDR3 is 14 residues. CDR3 nucleotides: TGTGCCAGCAGCCAGGGACAGGGGGCGAGGCCCCAGCATTTT. Its protein product is CASSQGQGARPQHF.

The chain is built from TRBV19 and TRBJ2-1; 10 nucleotides agree with TRBD2. J was trimmed by 6 bases and V by 5 bases; bases with no gene match: 4. The length of the CDR3 is 14 residues. Germline values: CDR1 LNHDA, CDR2 SQIVND (reference sequence). CDR3 in DNA: TGTGCCAGTAGTGTCGAGCGGGGGGGCAATGAGCAGTTCTTC. Protein product: CASSVERGGNEQFF.

V usage is TRBV9 and J usage is TRBJ1-5; TRBD1 matches 9 bases. The V segment lost 4 bases and the J segment 4 bases; nucleotides outside the gene matches: 6. Germline V gene sequence: CDR1 SGDLS, CDR2 YYNGEE. This CDR3 region has 15 residues. Here the CDR3 reads CASSQGTGINQPQHF. CDR3 coding DNA: TGTGCCAGCAGCCAAGGGACAGGGATAAATCAGCCCCAGCATTTT.

The CDR3 DNA reads as TGTGCCAGCAGACCCACAGGGAGCAATCAGCCCCAGCATTTT. Its translation: CASRPTGSNQPQHF. This chain uses TRBV2 with TRBJ1-5; maybe TRBD1 (6 bases). Germline-derived CDR1 and CDR2 are SNHLY and FYNNEI. Trimming removed 6 bases from V and 1 base from J, with 10 bases in between. The CDR3 is 14 amino acids.

V usage is TRBV9 and J usage is TRBJ2-3; D is undetermined. The CDR3 runs to 13 residues. The germline gives CDR1 SGDLS, CDR2 YYNGEE. The V gene lost 2 bases and the J gene lost 1 base, with 5 bases spanning the gap. CDR3 in DNA: TGTGCCAGCAGCGTTTCAGGCACAGATACGCAGTATTTT. Residues: CASSVSGTDTQYF.